The source of this T cell receptor (beta chain) is a study of shared clonotypes between healthy human individuals (dated by TCRdb to about 2020). For context, the study as a whole: A few men and a couple of women, aged 18 to 49 years, made up the cohort. For each donor, three plates each were used for CD4 naive and CD4 memory, two plates were used for CD8 naive, and one plate was used for CD8 memory. Blood TCR repertoires of roughly 5 healthy adults were deeply sequenced to estimate repertoire size and the extent of clonotype sharing between individuals. Different laboratories and diverse techniques were used to prepare libraries and sequence TCR repertoires, to increase sequencing depth and limit assay-specific biases. Per donor, leukapheresis produced somewhere between about 0.85 and 10 billion PBMCs. What the authors observed across the whole study: Because the study included only a small number of donors, the genetic and exposure-history diversity represented was limited. Clonotypes shared by all four sorted-subset donors showed higher generation probabilities than non-shared clonotypes. When a handful of donors were compared, the shared fraction of clonotypes was about 5.4% for naive CD4, less than 4% for naive CD8, 2.3% for memory CD4, and 0.4% for memory CD8. Pairwise subsampling indicated that sequencing depth was expected to affect the degree of clonotype sharing among donors. Sampling was restricted to blood, and TCR repertoires in tissue are likely to differ from TCR repertoires in blood. Incomplete sequencing was indicated by rarefaction of sorted-subset datasets, despite the large sequencing depth. Estimated clonotype richness was generally larger for naive than for memory subsets.

TCR CDR3 regions were amplified from genomic DNA by multiplex PCR using the deep immunoSEQ assay. Extracted genomic DNA from each cell subset was distributed evenly across all wells of several immunoSEQ 96-well plates, and each plate was treated as a replicate. For sorted subsets, around 200 ng genomic DNA, equal to 25,000 to 35,000 T cell genomes, was loaded into each replicate PCR. Purified libraries were quantified with a Qubit 3.0 fluorometer, sized on a Bioanalyzer 2100, and re-quantified with the KAPA Library Quantification kit. A separate single-read 150-cycle Illumina NextSeq 550 flow cell was used to sequence each immunoSEQ 96-well plate. The paper's processing steps were these. Because the immunoSEQ output included only junctional sequences and no quality scores, the filtering could not be the same as the filtering used for full-length reads. Sequences were annotated with PyIR, a Python wrapper for IgBLAST v1.9, and V/J genes and CDR3 were assigned using IMGT germline references. Reads with weak V/J assignments (E-value above 1e-6), missing CDR3, stop codons, out-of-frame junctions, or ambiguous translated residues were removed. V3J clonotypes were defined as sequences sharing the same inferred V gene, J gene, and CDR3 amino acid sequence. The percentage overlap between two repertoires was calculated by dividing the number of shared unique clonotypes by the size of the smaller repertoire. RTK rarefaction, the Chao1 estimator, and Recon v2.1 estimates of unobserved clonotypes were used to assess repertoire richness. Generation probabilities for all TCRbeta clonotypes obtained by the gDNA method from a handful of donors were computed using OLGA. Entries here come from immuneACCESS through TCRdb and include only in-frame sequences with V and J called. Some clones fail to appear in such tables; in the studies checked, an unresolved V gene covers under half of the shortfall, and the cause of the remainder is unknown. D and trimming were read from the DNA, whereas the V and J calls and clone size are those reported in that table. For this sample there are more than 550,000 clones; 80% to 95% appear just once. The ten most abundant clones make up 30% to 40% of the sample.

The donors were healthy, HIV-negative adults who had no recently reported acute infections or vaccinations. Every donor was a Caucasian adult residing in Nashville, Tennessee, USA. CD8 memory samples consisted of magnetically selected CD45RO+ cells combined with CCR7-negative CD45RA+ effector memory (TemRA) cells. Blood was obtained by leukapheresis, after which PBMCs were separated by Ficoll-Histopaque density gradient centrifugation and cryopreserved in liquid nitrogen vapor phase. Analytical flow cytometry was used to check the purity and quantity of each magnetically sorted T cell population. Genomic DNA was isolated from each sorted fraction and quantified by UV absorbance on a Nanodrop 2000c. With respect to this clone: What antigen it recognizes has not been identified. No base quality information exists; no much larger clone differs at one position.

The junction carries 21 bases between V and J, which are trimmed by 9 bases and 3 bases respectively. CDR1 SNHLY and CDR2 FYNNEI are derived from the germline V gene. The cysteine opens and the phenylalanine closes a CDR3 of 15 amino acids. The sequence is cut down to CDR3 DNA, 45 bases in frame from base 1. In this chain, TRBV2 is recombined with TRBJ2-7; the D gene is perhaps TRBD2, from 7 matching bases. The receptor was isolated from a man between 18 and 35 years old in good health. Some clones in this sample may be carry-over from other donors' samples. Source material: memory CD8+ T cells from PBMCs. The cell subset or site label, as the study defines it: CD45RO+ cells pooled with CCR7-negative TemRA cells. The CDR3 has the sequence CASKRGTTLFYEQYF. The nucleotide sequence is given as TGTGCCAGTAAGAGGGGGACTACCCTTTTCTACGAGCAGTACTTC.